Reported below is one TCR beta chain. Its antigen is not identified. Measured with immunoSEQ multiplex PCR; TCRdb has only the in-frame clones, and not every one. The table records some 120,000 clones, roughly 90% of them present only once. This sample was taken from a study of cytomegalovirus exposure and HLA in healthy donors. Across the study: The 130 or so validation repertoires used a platform that matched the one used for the approximately 620 first-cohort repertoires, as a later analysis reported.

The CDR3 runs to 15 residues. The germline V and J ends were trimmed by 6 bases and 4 bases, with 16 bases remaining between them. The germline V gene encodes CDR1 MNHEY and CDR2 SVGAGI. Study-wide results and caveats: In the roughly 120 validation repertoires, a later analysis found that first-cohort TCR clusters tended to co-occur.

Specimen: PBMCs. The source of this sequence is a man younger than 45 in good health and CMV-seronegative. The chain has TRBV6-5 and TRBJ1-5; no clear D gene. In nucleotides, the CDR3 is TGTGCCAGCAGAGAGGGTTCAAGGGAGAATCAGCCCCAGCATTTT. This encodes CASREGSRENQPQHF.